The 25 T cell receptor beta chains in this list originate from one sample, sequenced in a study of vaccination effects on CD4 cells after COVID-19. Clones were read by immunoSEQ multiplex PCR, and TCRdb kept only the in-frame ones, dropping some. The table records 29,000 or so clones, 65% to 75% of them present only once. Sequencing was preceded by expansion of antigen-specific CD4+ T cells with viral peptide pools in the ViraFEST assay. Upon completion of about 10 days in culture, CD4+ T cells were isolated. Participants got two doses of BNT162b2 or mRNA-1273 vaccine. No antigen is known for these receptors. Sequencing was performed on CD4+ T cells from PBMCs cultured with HCoV-OC43 spike peptides, taken after COVID-19 vaccination. Specified subset: HCoV-OC43 spike overlapping peptide pool stimulation. All receptors come from a human donor who received a COVID-19 vaccine.

The chain carries TRBV5-1 and TRBJ1-3; D not resolved. The CDR3 is 12 residues long. CDR1 SGHRS and CDR2 YFSETQ come from the germline V gene. V lost 4 bases and J lost 7, with 9 bases in between. The CDR3 sequence is CASSPTGNTIYF. The CDR3 DNA reads TGCGCCAGCAGCCCGACCGGGAACACCATATATTTT.

This sequence joins TRBV6-1 and TRBJ1-1; D unresolved. The germline gives CDR1 MNHNS, CDR2 SASEGT. The CDR3 has 13 amino acids. The V end lost 3 bases, the J end lost 0 bases, and 5 bases lay between the germline ends. CDR3 nucleotide sequence: TGTGCCAGCAGTGATCGGATGAACACTGAAGCTTTCTTT. Protein product: CASSDRMNTEAFF.

This clone appeared once. The rearrangement uses TRBV6-5 and TRBJ1-1, with a possible D match to TRBD1 (6 bases). CDR1 MNHEY and CDR2 SVGAGI come from the germline V gene. The CDR3 is made up of 12 amino acids. Trimming cost V 10 bases and J 5 bases, with 14 bases left between them. CDR3 nucleotides: TGTGCCACACAGGGTGTGGAGACTGAAGCTTTCTTT. Encoded protein: CATQGVETEAFF.

This chain links TRBV10-3 with TRBJ2-1; 8 nucleotides line up with TRBD2. This CDR3 is 14 amino acids long. The junction had 7 bases not matched to a gene; V was cut back by 7 bases and J by 5 bases. The V gene's germline CDR1 is ENHRY and CDR2 SYGVKD. The CDR3 loop reads CAIKAGVGDNEQFF. The CDR3 DNA reads as TGTGCCATCAAAGCGGGAGTTGGGGACAATGAGCAGTTCTTC.

The chain uses TRBV21-1 and TRBJ2-7. TRBV21-1 is flagged as a pseudogene. The CDR3 is 16 residues long. CDR3 coding DNA: TGTGCCAGCAGCAAGATCGGGGCTCTAGTCAACTACGAGCAGTACTTC. Translating it yields CASSKIGALVNYEQYF.

The genes are TRBV11-2 and TRBJ2-1; D gene ambiguous. The V gene lost 3 bases and the J gene lost 9 bases, with 9 bases spanning the gap. The length of the CDR3 is 12 residues. Germline CDR1 reads SGHAT; CDR2 reads FQNNGV. The CDR3 loop reads CASSFFQREQFF. The CDR3 coding sequence is TGTGCCAGCAGCTTTTTCCAACGTGAGCAGTTCTTC.

This clone has a handful of counts. J is TRBJ2-2 and V is TRBV28; 7 bases agree with TRBD2. This CDR3 has 15 residues. CDR1 is MDHEN, CDR2 SYDVKM, per germline. V lost 6 bases and J lost 3; bases outside the gene matches: 7. In DNA, the CDR3 is TGTGCCAGCAGGTCGGGGGGTTCGTACACCGGGGAGCTGTTTTTT. Amino acid sequence: CASRSGGSYTGELFF.

J is TRBJ1-3 and V is TRBV21-1; the listed D gene, TRBD1, was not tested against the DNA. TRBV21-1 is given as a pseudogene. The CDR3 has 17 residues. The CDR3 DNA reads TGTGCCAGCAGCAAACGAATCCGGGACAGGGCCGGAAACACCATATATTTT. Translated, it gives CASSKRIRDRAGNTIYF.

The chain joins TRBV6-5 to TRBJ2-1; possible D gene TRBD2, 6 bases. Germline assignment: CDR1 MNHEY and CDR2 SVGAGI. The length of the CDR3 is 13 residues. V was shortened by 6 bases and J by 13 bases, with 19 bases between the two germline ends. As DNA, the CDR3 is TGTGCCAGCAGCTTCACCCGGGACTCCAACCAGTTCTTC. Protein product: CASSFTRDSNQFF.

The chain links TRBV24-1 to TRBJ2-1, with 10 bases aligning to TRBD1. J was trimmed by 8 bases and V by 3 bases; bases with no gene match: 6. This CDR3 region has 15 residues. CDR1 and CDR2 from the germline V gene are KGHDR and SFDVKD. Here the CDR3 reads CATSDTTGGIDEQFF. The CDR3 DNA follows: TGTGCCACCAGTGATACGACAGGGGGCATCGATGAGCAGTTCTTC.

J is TRBJ1-3 and V is TRBV29-1; D is uncertain. Germline V gene lookup returns CDR1 SQVTM and CDR2 ANQGSEA. The CDR3 has 14 residues. Trimming removed 4 bases at V and 4 bases at J, with 14 bases between. The CDR3 sequence is CSVAPQGRGNTIYF. DNA of the CDR3: TGCAGCGTTGCCCCTCAAGGGAGAGGAAACACCATATATTTT.

This clone was observed a handful of times. V gene TRBV6-5 combines with J gene TRBJ1-5, with 8 bases identical to TRBD1. The CDR3 is made up of 14 amino acids. Germline CDR1 MNHEY, CDR2 SVGAGI. Germline trimming cut 7 bases from V and 2 bases from J; bases unmatched to any gene: 4. CDR3 amino acids: CASIQGAGNQPQHF. Written as DNA, the CDR3 is TGTGCCAGCATTCAGGGGGCGGGCAATCAGCCCCAGCATTTT.

Written as DNA, the CDR3 is TGTGCCAGCAGCGAACTCCACCGGGGAAAGGCCTATGGCTACACCTTC. Protein product: CASSELHRGKAYGYTF. This chain uses TRBV3-1 (or the pseudogene TRBV3-2) with TRBJ1-2; the D is unclear. The length of the CDR3 is 16 residues. The V and J ends lost 5 bases and 4 bases respectively, with 20 bases between them. CDR1 is LGHDT and CDR2 is YNNKEL in the germline V gene (reference sequence).

Only one count was recorded for this clone. The chain links TRBV7-9 to TRBJ2-3; 7 bases are shared with TRBD1. CDR3 length: 18 residues. Germline V gives CDR1 SEHNR, CDR2 FQNEAQ (reference sequence). The junction had 17 bases not matched to a gene; V was cut back by 4 bases and J by 4 bases. The CDR3 loop reads CASSSPLSTGSGADTQYF. In DNA, the CDR3 is TGTGCCAGCAGCTCACCCCTTTCGACAGGGAGTGGCGCAGATACGCAGTATTTT.

V gene TRBV5-8 combines with J gene TRBJ1-2; TRBD1 aligns across 9 bases. Germline V gives CDR1 SGHTS, CDR2 YDEGEE. Trimming cost V 4 bases and J 2 bases; bases outside gene matches: 6. The length of the CDR3 is 15 residues. DNA of the CDR3: TGTGCCAGCAGCACCGGACAGGGGAACAACTATGGCTACACCTTC. Its translation is CASSTGQGNNYGYTF. The entire variable domain, with the rest obtained from reference TRBV5-8 and TRBJ1-2, is as follows: EAGVTQSPTHLIKTRGQQATLRCSPISGHTSVYWYQQALGLGLQFLLWYDEGEERNRGNFPPRFSGRQFPNYSSELNVNALELEDSALYLCASSTGQGNNYGYTFGSGTRLTVV.

This clone showed up just once. The chain links TRBV12-5 to TRBJ2-7; 8 positions match TRBD1. Germline V gene lookup returns CDR1 LGHNT and CDR2 FRNRAP. J gave up 2 bases and V 4 bases, and 10 bases lay outside the gene matches. The length of the CDR3 is 16 residues. CDR3 protein: CASGSYIPGGAYEQYF. CDR3 sequence (DNA): TGTGCTAGTGGTTCGTACATCCCAGGGGGCGCCTACGAGCAGTACTTC.

The rearrangement joins TRBV7-2 to TRBJ1-1; D gene unclear. The CDR3 contains 13 residues. Germline loops: CDR1 SGHTA, CDR2 FQGNSA. Trimming pared 1 base from V and 0 bases from J, leaving 3 bases between. The CDR3 nucleotides read TGTGCCAGCAGCTTAGAGGTGAACACTGAAGCTTTCTTT. It encodes CASSLEVNTEAFF.

This clone was counted between two and nine times. This chain connects TRBV21-1 to TRBJ2-7; the D call TRBD2 from the table was never checked on the DNA. TRBV21-1 is described as a pseudogene. This CDR3 spans 15 amino acids. CDR3 residues: CASSRLAGISGEQYF. The CDR3, as DNA: TGTGCCAGCAGTAGGCTAGCGGGGATATCTGGCGAGCAGTACTTC.

The V call is TRBV12-5, the J call TRBJ2-1; the match to TRBD2 covers 13 bases. V shed 0 bases, J shed 4 bases, and the junction held 3 bases outside the gene matches. This CDR3 region has 17 residues. The germline CDR1 and CDR2 sequences are LGHNT and FRNRAP. The CDR3 bases are TGTGCTAGTGGTTTGGTACGACTAGCGGGGGGATACAATGAGCAGTTCTTC. It translates to CASGLVRLAGGYNEQFF. Filled out from reference TRBV12-5 and TRBJ2-1, the complete variable domain reads DARVTQTPRHKVTEMGQEVTMRCQPILGHNTVFWYRQTMMQGLELLAYFRNRAPLDDSGMPKDRFSAEMPDATLATLKIQPSEPRDSAVYFCASGLVRLAGGYNEQFFGPGTRLTVL.

The chain links TRBV10-3 to TRBJ2-2; D possibly uses TRBD1 or TRBD2 (6 bases each). Germline assignment: CDR1 ENHRY and CDR2 SYGVKD. The CDR3 is 14 residues long. V was pared by 6 bases and J by 4 bases, with 12 bases between. CDR3 sequence reads: CAIRRGASTGELFF. CDR3 coding DNA: TGTGCCATCAGGAGGGGGGCGAGCACCGGGGAGCTGTTTTTT.

The rearrangement links TRBV6-1 to TRBJ2-7; D tentatively reads TRBD1 or TRBD2 (5 bases each). The CDR3 totals 15 residues. The ends were cut back, 2 bases at V and 1 base at J, with 12 bases in the middle. CDR1 MNHNS and CDR2 SASEGT come from the germline V gene. CDR3 bases: TGTGCCAGCAGTGAACACGGGGCGCAGTCCTACGAGCAGTACTTC. Translated: CASSEHGAQSYEQYF.

The V and J genes are TRBV18 and TRBJ2-7; 9 bases match TRBD1. Germline V gene data show CDR1 as KGHSH and CDR2 as LQKENI. V gave up 4 bases and J gave up 7 bases; unmatched junction bases: 20. This CDR3 has 18 residues. This chain's CDR3 is CASSRPGTGLSRIGEQYF. CDR3 coding DNA: TGTGCCAGCTCACGGCCAGGGACAGGGTTATCCCGCATTGGGGAGCAGTACTTC.

The gene calls are TRBV4-1 and TRBJ2-5, with a weak D call TRBD2 (5 bases). Deletions cut 5 bases from V and 3 bases from J, with 16 bases between. The CDR3 spans 15 residues. CDR1 and CDR2 (germline): MGHRA, YSYEKL. CDR3 sequence (DNA): TGCGCCAGCAGCTCGCGGGCGGACCCAGAAGAGACCCAGTACTTC. This sequence encodes CASSSRADPEETQYF.

The genes are TRBV5-6 and TRBJ1-1, with D hard to call. Trimming cost V 4 bases and J 4 bases, with 8 bases left between them. Germline V lookup: CDR1 SGHDT, CDR2 YYEEEE. The CDR3 contains 12 residues. Written as DNA, the CDR3 is TGTGCCAGCAGCGTTCAGAGCACTGAAGCTTTCTTT. Its protein is CASSVQSTEAFF.

V usage is TRBV5-4 and J usage is TRBJ2-5, with 7 bases that match TRBD2. This CDR3 is built from 14 residues. J was trimmed by 5 bases and V by 0 bases; bases with no gene match: 4. Germline CDR1 is SGHNT and CDR2 is YYREEE (reference sequence). The CDR3 DNA is TGTGCCAGCAGCTTGGTGGGGGGGACGGAGACCCAGTACTTC. Its protein is CASSLVGGTETQYF.